Below, one T cell receptor (beta chain) is given with its context. Its antigen is not identified. Mouse germline and gene names are used. The CDR3 end is not reached by the read, which stops 1 residue before it; the germline J gene fills it in. These data come from a study of tissue T cells after allogeneic stem cell transplantation. Overall study findings and caveats: Few T cell clones were shared across patients, but motif clusters showed tissue-specific shared signatures. Sampling depth was limited, and the cohort was small and clinically varied.

Regarding time point: mouse harvest day 7 after allogeneic transplant. The graft held 10^6 splenic CD5+ T cells and 10^7 T-cell-depleted bone marrow cells. Tissues came from B6→BALB/c major-mismatch GVHD mice at day 7 or 14. V shed 0 bases, J shed 0 bases, and the junction held 3 bases outside the gene matches. The germline gives CDR1 NSHNY, CDR2 SYGAGN. The CDR3 sequence is 16 residues long. Survey-depth TCRbeta CDR3 sequencing reported V/J genes and productive frequencies. TCRdb keeps only in-frame clones here, not all; method: immunoSEQ multiplex PCR. The data hold 4,000 to 4,500 clones, with around 64% observed a single time.

The sequence was obtained from a female BALB/c mouse given C57BL/6 T cells with graft-versus-host disease after an allogeneic hematopoietic cell transplant. V gene TRBV13-1 combines with J gene TRBJ2-7, with TRBD2 matching over 10 bases. The sequencing input was spleen. CDR3 DNA (partial): TGTGCCAGCAGTGATGGACTGGGGGGACCCTCCTATGAACAGTAC. As protein: CASSDGLGGPSYEQY. From start to end, the CDR3 is CASSDGLGGPSYEQYF.